Presented here are 3 T cell receptor beta chains from one specimen sequenced in a study of blood T cell repertoires in COVID-19. Only in-frame clones appear in the TCRdb table, and some are missing; sequencing was by immunoSEQ multiplex PCR. The sample carries 450,000 to 600,000 clones, 75% to 90% recorded once. Sequencing used PBMCs or T cells enriched from blood (not recorded which). The receptors come from a woman aged 18 to 35 who had recovered from COVID-19.

J is TRBJ1-1 and V is TRBV2; 10 nucleotides line up with TRBD1. The CDR3 has 13 residues. Germline trimming cut 10 bases from V and 8 bases from J; bases unmatched to any gene: 10. CDR1 and CDR2 (germline): SNHLY, FYNNEI. The CDR3: CAKNLGQGREAFF. The CDR3 region has the DNA TGTGCCAAAAACTTGGGACAGGGGAGGGAAGCTTTCTTT.

The rearrangement links TRBV9 to TRBJ2-3; D is possibly TRBD2 (7 bases). V shed 0 bases and J shed 5 bases, with 13 bases lying between them. Germline-derived CDR1 and CDR2 are SGDLS and YYNGEE. The CDR3 extends over 15 amino acids. The CDR3 DNA follows: TGTGCCAGCAGCGTAGCGGGGGGCCTCGGAGATACGCAGTATTTT. Its translation: CASSVAGGLGDTQYF. Full variable domain (rest looked up from reference TRBV9 and TRBJ2-3): DSGVTQTPKHLITATGQRVTLRCSPRSGDLSVYWYQQSLDQGLQFLIQYYNGEERAKGNILERFSAQQFPDLHSELNLSSLELGDSALYFCASSVAGGLGDTQYFGPGTRLTVL.

The chain links TRBV11-1 to TRBJ1-1, with D maybe TRBD1 (5 bases). The CDR3 consists of 14 residues. Trimming stripped 2 bases from V and 5 bases from J, with 12 bases between. The germline V gene has CDR1 SGHAT and CDR2 FQDESV (reference sequence). The CDR3, as DNA: TGTGCCAGCAGCTTATCCTGGGGCTCAACTGAAGCTTTCTTT. Translated, it gives CASSLSWGSTEAFF. Looking up the rest from reference TRBV11-1 and TRBJ1-1 gives the full variable domain: EAEVAQSPRYKITEKSQAVAFWCDPISGHATLYWYRQILGQGPELLVQFQDESVVDDSQLPKDRFSAERLKGVDSTLKIQPAELGDSAMYLCASSLSWGSTEAFFGQGTRLTVV.